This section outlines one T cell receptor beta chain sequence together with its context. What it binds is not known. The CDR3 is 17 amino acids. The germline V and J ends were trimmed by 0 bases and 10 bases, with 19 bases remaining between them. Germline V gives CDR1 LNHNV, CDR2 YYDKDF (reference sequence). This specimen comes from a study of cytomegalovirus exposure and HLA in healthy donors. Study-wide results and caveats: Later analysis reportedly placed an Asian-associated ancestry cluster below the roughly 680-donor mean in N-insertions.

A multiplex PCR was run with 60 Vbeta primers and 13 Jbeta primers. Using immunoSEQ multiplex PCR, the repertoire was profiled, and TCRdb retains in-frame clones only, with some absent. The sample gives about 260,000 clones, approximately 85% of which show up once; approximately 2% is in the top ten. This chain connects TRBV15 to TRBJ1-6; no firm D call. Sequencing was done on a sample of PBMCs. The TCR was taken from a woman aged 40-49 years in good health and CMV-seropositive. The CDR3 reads CATSRDSSASSGSPLHF. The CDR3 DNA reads TGTGCCACCAGCAGAGATTCATCGGCCAGCTCAGGCTCACCCCTCCACTTT.